The 6 T cell receptor beta chains below all came from one sample that was sequenced in a study of blood T cell repertoires in COVID-19. Only in-frame clones appear in the TCRdb table, and some are missing; sequencing was by immunoSEQ multiplex PCR. This table has tens of thousands of clones, roughly 96% appearing once. The source material was peripheral blood. The source of these receptors is a human donor with active COVID-19. The donor label of this sample is uncertain.

The chain links TRBV27 to TRBJ1-6; D possibly corresponds to TRBD1 (5 bases). CDR1 is MNHEY and CDR2 is SMNVEV in the germline V gene (reference sequence). The CDR3 covers 13 residues. V lost 4 bases to trimming and J lost 10 bases, with 11 bases between them. DNA of the CDR3: TGTGCCAGCAGTTCCCAGGGTGGATCACCCCTCCACTTT. As protein: CASSSQGGSPLHF.

V gene TRBV27 combines with J gene TRBJ1-6, with D uncertain. V lost 0 bases, J lost 8 bases, and 14 bases lay in between. Germline V gene data show CDR1 as MNHEY and CDR2 as SMNVEV (reference sequence). This CDR3 comprises 16 residues. The CDR3 is CASSLSPTGRDSPLHF. The CDR3 bases are TGTGCCAGCAGTTTATCTCCTACGGGTAGAGATTCACCCCTCCACTTT.

This chain links TRBV28 with TRBJ2-7, with a tentative D call TRBD2 (6 bases). The CDR3 consists of 14 residues. The V end was cut by 2 bases, the J end by 6 bases, with 14 bases between. Germline V lookup: CDR1 MDHEN, CDR2 SYDVKM. The CDR3 is CASSLNGRPPEQYF. The CDR3 bases are TGTGCCAGCAGTTTAAACGGGAGACCCCCCGAGCAGTACTTC.

This rearrangement joins TRBV3-1 (or the pseudogene TRBV3-2) to TRBJ1-1; 7 bases are shared with TRBD1. The CDR3 spans 14 residues. Germline trimming cut 7 bases from V and 6 bases from J; bases unmatched to any gene: 11. Germline V gene lookup returns CDR1 LGHDT and CDR2 YNNKEL (reference sequence). The CDR3: CASIPGGLGSEAFF. The CDR3, as DNA: TGTGCCAGCATCCCAGGGGGTTTAGGCTCTGAAGCTTTCTTT.

The chain uses TRBV9 and TRBJ2-7; D call uncertain. The CDR3 length is 12 residues. Germline V gene sequence: CDR1 SGDLS, CDR2 YYNGEE. Between the trimmed V and J ends, which lost 5 bases and 2 bases, there was a span of 8 bases. The CDR3 reads CASRRFPYEQYF. The CDR3 region has the DNA TGTGCCAGCAGGAGATTCCCCTACGAGCAGTACTTC.

The gene calls are TRBV5-6 and TRBJ1-1; maybe TRBD1 (6 bases). Between the trimmed V and J ends, which lost 6 bases and 3 bases, there was a span of 21 bases. CDR3 length equals 16 residues. Germline CDR1 is SGHDT and CDR2 is YYEEEE. CDR3: CASTRRDTEGYTEAFF. The CDR3 region has the DNA TGTGCCAGCACCCGCCGGGACACCGAGGGTTACACTGAAGCTTTCTTT. Full variable domain (rest looked up from reference TRBV5-6 and TRBJ1-1): DAGVTQSPTHLIKTRGQQVTLRCSPKSGHDTVSWYQQALGQGPQFIFQYYEEEERQRGNFPDRFSGHQFPNYSSELNVNALLLGDSALYLCASTRRDTEGYTEAFFGQGTRLTVV.